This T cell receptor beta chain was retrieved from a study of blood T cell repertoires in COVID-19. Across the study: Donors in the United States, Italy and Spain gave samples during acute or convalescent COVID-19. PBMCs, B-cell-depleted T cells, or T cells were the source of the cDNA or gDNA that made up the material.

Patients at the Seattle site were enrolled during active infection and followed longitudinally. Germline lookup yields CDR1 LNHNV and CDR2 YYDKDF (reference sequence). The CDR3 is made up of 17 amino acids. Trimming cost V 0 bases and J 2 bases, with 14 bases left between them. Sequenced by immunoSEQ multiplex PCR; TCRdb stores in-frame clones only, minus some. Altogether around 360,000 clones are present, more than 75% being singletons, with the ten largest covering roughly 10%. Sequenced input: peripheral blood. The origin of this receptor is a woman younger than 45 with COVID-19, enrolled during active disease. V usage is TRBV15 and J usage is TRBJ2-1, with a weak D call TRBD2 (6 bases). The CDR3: CATSRDLLADPYNEQFF. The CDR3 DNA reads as TGTGCCACCAGCAGAGATCTCTTAGCGGACCCCTACAATGAGCAGTTCTTC.